The 19 T cell receptor beta chains below all came from one sample that was sequenced in a study of T cell responses to AZD1222 COVID-19 vaccine. The repertoire was sequenced with immunoSEQ multiplex PCR; TCRdb's copy has only in-frame clones and lacks some. The table shows roughly 130,000 clones, with around 93% occurring only once. Sample: peripheral blood, taken on day 0 of AZD1222 vaccination. These receptors came from an adult in good health.

The rearrangement uses TRBV6-5 and TRBJ2-7; 7 bases are a match to TRBD1. CDR3 length: 15 residues. V trimming: 7 bases; J trimming: 6 bases; junction bases outside the gene matches: 15. CDR1 and CDR2 (germline): MNHEY, SVGAGI. CDR3 in DNA: TGTGCCAGCACCAGATTCGAAACAGACAGGGTCGAGCAGTACTTC. Amino acids: CASTRFETDRVEQYF.

This chain links TRBV28 with TRBJ1-1; 8 nucleotides line up with TRBD1. V gave up 6 bases and J gave up 1 base; unmatched junction bases: 7. CDR1 and CDR2 from the germline V gene are MDHEN and SYDVKM. There are 15 residues in the CDR3. CDR3 in amino acids: CASSPHDRGNTEAFF. CDR3 DNA sequence: TGTGCCAGCAGCCCCCATGACAGGGGGAACACTGAAGCTTTCTTT. Combining the CDR3 with reference TRBV28 and TRBJ1-1 gives the whole variable domain DVKVTQSSRYLVKRTGEKVFLECVQDMDHENMFWYRQDPGLGLRLIYFSYDVKMKEKGDIPEGYSVSREKKERFSLILESASTNQTSMYLCASSPHDRGNTEAFFGQGTRLTVV.

The V and J genes are TRBV9 and TRBJ1-6, with 8 bases matching TRBD1. V lost 3 bases to trimming and J lost 13 bases; unmatched junction nucleotides: 12. The CDR3 consists of 15 residues. Germline CDR1 is SGDLS and CDR2 is YYNGEE. The CDR3 reads CASSGGGIRGRPLHF. The CDR3 DNA is TGTGCCAGCAGCGGAGGCGGAATCAGGGGGCGCCCCCTCCACTTT.

This sequence joins TRBV28 and TRBJ1-5; TRBD1 is a possible D gene (5 bases). Germline lookup yields CDR1 MDHEN and CDR2 SYDVKM. The CDR3 is 17 residues long. The V gene lost 4 bases and the J gene lost 0 bases, with 16 bases spanning the gap. CDR3 residues: CASSYPRVGDSNQPQHF. The CDR3 coding sequence is TGTGCCAGCAGTTACCCGAGGGTGGGGGATAGCAATCAGCCCCAGCATTTT.

The chain carries TRBV12-5 and TRBJ2-3; D is perhaps TRBD2 (5 bases). The V end lost 6 bases, the J end lost 0 bases, and 10 bases lay between the germline ends. CDR3 length: 14 residues. CDR1 and CDR2 (germline): LGHNT, FRNRAP. CDR3 region: CASGSRGSTDTQYF. The CDR3 DNA reads TGTGCTAGTGGCTCCCGCGGGAGCACAGATACGCAGTATTTT.

The chain is built from TRBV19 and TRBJ1-1; 9 bases fit TRBD1. The V and J ends lost 6 bases and 1 base, in that order; junction bases with no gene match: 9. Germline CDR1 and CDR2: LNHDA and SQIVND (reference sequence). The CDR3 sequence is 16 residues long. Here the CDR3 reads CASSRDRESRNTEAFF. The CDR3 DNA follows: TGTGCCAGTAGCCGGGACAGGGAAAGTAGGAACACTGAAGCTTTCTTT.

The chain employs TRBV7-3 and TRBJ2-3, with TRBD1 as a possible D gene (6 bases). This CDR3 has 15 residues. Germline V gene data show CDR1 as SGHTA and CDR2 as FQGTGA. V was cut by 5 bases and J by 6 bases, with 18 bases left in between. The CDR3 loop is CASSEPGHNQDTQYF. CDR3 in DNA: TGTGCCAGCAGCGAACCGGGACATAATCAGGATACGCAGTATTTT.

The chain couples TRBV25-1 to TRBJ2-5; TRBD1 is a possible D gene (5 bases). V lost 4 bases, J lost 2 bases, and 5 bases lay in between. The CDR3 has 12 amino acids. Germline V gene data show CDR1 as MGHDK and CDR2 as SYGVNS. The DNA of the CDR3 is TGTGCCAGCAGTGGACAGCAAGAGACCCAGTACTTC. Encoded protein: CASSGQQETQYF.

J is TRBJ2-2 and V is TRBV9; unclear D gene. This CDR3 comprises 14 residues. Germline CDR1 SGDLS, CDR2 YYNGEE. V gave up 2 bases and J gave up 2 bases, with 7 bases separating them. This chain's CDR3 is CASSVRLNTGELFF. CDR3 nucleotide sequence: TGTGCCAGCAGCGTCCGCCTAAACACCGGGGAGCTGTTTTTT.

The genes are TRBV7-8 and TRBJ1-5; D remains ambiguous. Per the germline V gene, CDR1 is SGHVS and CDR2 is FQNEAQ. The CDR3 runs 14 residues. Between the trimmed V and J ends, which lost 7 bases and 2 bases, there was a span of 12 bases. CDR3 in DNA: TGTGCCAGCACCCCCCTCGGGGGCAATCAGCCCCAGCATTTT. This translates into CASTPLGGNQPQHF.

CDR3 coding DNA: TGTGCCAGCATGCAGACTAGCGGGGGCACAGATACGCAGTATTTT. Protein product: CASMQTSGGTDTQYF. The chain uses TRBV7-3 and TRBJ2-3; 11 positions match TRBD2. V lost 7 bases and J lost 1; bases outside the gene matches: 4. Germline V gives CDR1 SGHTA, CDR2 FQGTGA. This CDR3 has 15 residues.

V is TRBV11-2 and J is TRBJ1-2, with D unclear. V was cut by 4 bases and J by 0 bases, with 15 bases left in between. Germline CDR1 and CDR2: SGHAT and FQNNGV. The CDR3 has 16 amino acids. CDR3 nucleotide sequence: TGTGCCAGCAGCTCATGGGGTTTAGAAGCTAACTATGGCTACACCTTC. Translation: CASSSWGLEANYGYTF. The full variable domain, in which reference TRBV11-2 and TRBJ1-2 provide the parts outside the CDR3, is EAGVAQSPRYKIIEKRQSVAFWCNPISGHATLYWYQQILGQGPKLLIQFQNNGVVDDSQLPKDRFSAERLKGVDSTLKIQPAKLEDSAVYLCASSSWGLEANYGYTFGSGTRLTVV.

The CDR3 reads CASSMGQSLHF. DNA for the CDR3: TGTGCCAGCAGTATGGGACAGTCCCTCCACTTT. The chain combines TRBV28 with TRBJ1-6; 7 bases map to TRBD1. Unmatched junction bases numbered 3, after V lost 5 bases and J lost 14 bases. The CDR3 consists of 11 residues. Germline V gives CDR1 MDHEN, CDR2 SYDVKM.

The chain employs TRBV5-4 and TRBJ2-4; 8 bases fit TRBD1. V was pared by 1 base and J by 5 bases, with 8 bases of the junction left unmatched. The CDR3 runs 16 residues. Germline loops: CDR1 SGHNT, CDR2 YYREEE (reference sequence). This CDR3 reads CASSLFQGARENIQYF. CDR3 nucleotide sequence: TGTGCCAGCAGCTTGTTTCAGGGGGCGCGGGAAAACATTCAGTACTTC.

This chain links TRBV27 with TRBJ1-5, with no clear D. This CDR3 contains 14 residues. With 2 bases removed from V and 0 bases from J, the gap between germline ends came to 5 bases. CDR1 MNHEY and CDR2 SMNVEV come from the germline V gene (reference sequence). The CDR3 DNA is TGTGCCAGCAGTTTAGCTTATAGCAATCAGCCCCAGCATTTT. Translation: CASSLAYSNQPQHF.

V gene TRBV9 combines with J gene TRBJ2-3; 11 nucleotides agree with TRBD2. There are 16 residues in the CDR3. V gave up 2 bases and J gave up 2 bases; unmatched junction bases: 4. CDR1 and CDR2 from the germline V gene are SGDLS and YYNGEE. The CDR3 coding sequence is TGTGCCAGCAGCGTTAGCGGGGGGGCGCCCACAGATACGCAGTATTTT. This gives the protein CASSVSGGAPTDTQYF.

The rearrangement joins TRBV28 to TRBJ1-1; possibly TRBD1 for D (5 bases). V was trimmed by 2 bases and J by 7 bases, leaving 17 bases between them. Germline V gene data show CDR1 as MDHEN and CDR2 as SYDVKM. The CDR3 is made up of 15 amino acids. The CDR3 loop reads CASSLIPGGQGEAFF. The CDR3 DNA follows: TGTGCCAGCAGTTTAATCCCCGGAGGGCAGGGTGAAGCTTTCTTT. The variable domain in full, with the rest retrieved from reference TRBV28 and TRBJ1-1, is DVKVTQSSRYLVKRTGEKVFLECVQDMDHENMFWYRQDPGLGLRLIYFSYDVKMKEKGDIPEGYSVSREKKERFSLILESASTNQTSMYLCASSLIPGGQGEAFFGQGTRLTVV.

This chain connects TRBV11-3 to TRBJ2-3; TRBD2 matches 7 bases. V shed 1 base and J 5 bases; nucleotides not matched to a gene: 6. This CDR3 has 15 amino acids. CDR1 is SGHNT, CDR2 YENEEA, per germline. This CDR3 reads CASSLVAGAGDTQYF. The CDR3 DNA sequence: TGTGCCAGCAGCTTAGTGGCGGGAGCGGGAGATACGCAGTATTTT.

The chain couples TRBV6-5 to TRBJ1-1; D perhaps matches TRBD1 (5 bases). V was pared by 7 bases and J by 5 bases, with 17 bases between. This CDR3 contains 14 residues. Germline CDR1 is MNHEY and CDR2 is SVGAGI. CDR3 sequence (DNA): TGTGCCAGCACCCCACTTGGGGCTCGGACTGAAGCTTTCTTT. It encodes CASTPLGARTEAFF.